A single sample is the source of the 31 T cell receptor beta chains below, sequenced in a study of CD8 T cells in Susac syndrome. RNA was extracted with the RNeasy kit, and a quantity of roughly 0.5 to 1 ug was reverse transcribed using random hexamers. Using its own MiXCR run on the immunoSEQ multiplex PCR reads, TCRdb lists one record per CDR3 protein. Found here are 150,000 to 200,000 distinct CDR3 sequences, 90% to 95% of them singletons; the top ten hold about 0.1%. Material for sequencing was CD4+ T cells from PBMCs. Receptors originate from a human donor with Susac syndrome.

V and J are TRBV10-3 and TRBJ2-7, with D tentatively TRBD1 (6 bases). Germline CDR1 reads ENHRY; CDR2 reads SYGVKD. V was trimmed by 4 bases and J by 4 bases, leaving 14 bases between them. The CDR3 covers 14 residues. CDR3 in DNA: TGTGCCATCAGTGGCGAAGGGGGTCGGTACGAGCAGTACTTC. It yields the protein CAISGEGGRYEQYF.

The CDR3 loop is CASSPTGSRVSNQPQHF. DNA for the CDR3: TGTGCCAGCTCACCAACAGGGTCTAGGGTGAGCAATCAGCCCCAGCATTTT. The rearrangement links TRBV18 to TRBJ1-5, with D tentatively TRBD1 (6 bases). The CDR3 covers 17 residues. Trimming removed 2 bases from V and 1 base from J, with 15 bases in between. Germline loops: CDR1 KGHSH, CDR2 LQKENI.

The CDR3 loop is CASNLDRSYEQYF. CDR3 in DNA: TGTGCCAGCAATTTGGACCGCTCCTACGAGCAGTACTTC. The chain employs TRBV2 and TRBJ2-7, with unresolved D. Per germline, CDR1 SNHLY and CDR2 FYNNEI. The ends were cut back, 7 bases at V and 0 bases at J, with 10 bases in the middle. This CDR3 has 13 residues. Variable domain in full (rest from reference TRBV2 and TRBJ2-7): EPEVTQTPSHQVTQMGQEVILRCVPISNHLYFYWYRQILGQKVEFLVSFYNNEISEKSEIFDDQFSVERPDGSNFTLKIRSTKLEDSAMYFCASNLDRSYEQYFGPGTRLTVT.

V and J are TRBV6-4 and TRBJ1-2, with TRBD1 identical over 11 bases. The germline gives CDR1 MRHNA, CDR2 SNTAGT. V lost 2 bases, J lost 4 bases, and 3 bases stayed unmatched. The CDR3 has 15 residues. The CDR3 region has the DNA TGTGCCAGCAGTGACCGGACAGGGGGCAGCTATGGCTACACCTTC. It yields the protein CASSDRTGGSYGYTF.

The chain is built from TRBV12-3 or TRBV12-4 and TRBJ1-4; no clear D gene. The CDR3 length is 14 residues. Trimming took 5 bases from V and 0 from J, leaving 7 bases between them. CDR3 DNA: TGTGCCAGCAGTCGACCCCCAACTAATGAAAAACTGTTTTTT. It specifies CASSRPPTNEKLFF.

This clonotype was found once. The chain employs TRBV4-1 and TRBJ1-2, with a weak D call TRBD1 (5 bases). The CDR3 length is 16 residues. Germline lookup yields CDR1 MGHRA and CDR2 YSYEKL. Trimming stripped 0 bases from V and 4 bases from J, with 15 bases between. In DNA form, the CDR3 reads TGCGCCAGCAGCCAAGAAGGGGTCAGGGTGTCCTATGGCTACACCTTC. It encodes CASSQEGVRVSYGYTF.

The genes are TRBV5-1 and TRBJ2-2; 10 positions match TRBD2. Germline V gene sequence: CDR1 SGHRS, CDR2 YFSETQ. V shed 5 bases and J 7 bases; nucleotides not matched to a gene: 8. The CDR3 covers 15 residues. The CDR3 nucleotides read TGCGCCAGCAGACCTAGCGGGAGCATCCGCGGGGAGCTGTTTTTT. This encodes CASRPSGSIRGELFF.

The J gene is TRBJ2-1, the V gene TRBV20-1; TRBD2 matches at 11 bases. J lost 3 bases, V lost 4 bases, and 8 bases had no gene match. Germline V lookup: CDR1 DFQATT, CDR2 SNEGSKA (reference sequence). The CDR3 has 16 residues. The DNA for the CDR3 is TGCAGTGCTACCTCACTAGCGGGAGTGATCTACAATGAGCAGTTCTTC. It codes for CSATSLAGVIYNEQFF.

The chain joins TRBV6-5 to TRBJ1-1; D is unclear. The CDR3 is 16 amino acids. Trimming took off 2 bases at V and 2 bases at J, with 15 bases between the two ends. Germline lookup yields CDR1 MNHEY and CDR2 SVGAGI. In nucleotides, the CDR3 is TGTGCCAGCAGTTACCAGTTCGGCACAATCAACACTGAAGCTTTCTTT. Translated: CASSYQFGTINTEAFF.

The chain combines TRBV12-3 or TRBV12-4 with TRBJ1-2; D remains unclear. Trimming removed 6 bases at V and 0 bases at J, with 11 bases between. CDR3 length equals 14 residues. CDR3 region: CASSRSTTNYGYTF. CDR3 bases: TGTGCCAGCAGCCGGTCGACAACTAACTATGGCTACACCTTC.

The chain joins TRBV10-3 to TRBJ2-5; 10 bases are shared with TRBD2. CDR3 length equals 13 residues. V trimming: 11 bases; J trimming: 4 bases; junction bases outside the gene matches: 7. In germline, CDR1 is ENHRY, CDR2 SYGVKD. The CDR3 spells CAVKSSGRETQYF. CDR3 bases: TGTGCCGTAAAATCTAGCGGGAGAGAGACCCAGTACTTC.

V usage is TRBV7-9 and J usage is TRBJ2-2; tentatively, D is TRBD2 (5 bases). The ends were cut back, 2 bases at V and 4 bases at J, with 14 bases in the middle. In germline, CDR1 is SEHNR, CDR2 FQNEAQ (reference sequence). The CDR3 consists of 16 residues. CDR3 residues: CASSLNSGAPTGELFF. The CDR3 region has the DNA TGTGCCAGCAGCTTAAACAGCGGAGCCCCCACCGGGGAGCTGTTTTTT. Drawing the rest from reference TRBV7-9 and TRBJ2-2, the complete variable domain is DTGVSQNPRHKITKRGQNVTFRCDPISEHNRLYWYRQTLGQGPEFLTYFQNEAQLEKSRLLSDRFSAERPKGSFSTLEIQRTEQGDSAMYLCASSLNSGAPTGELFFGEGSRLTVL.

The chain combines TRBV3-1 with TRBJ2-2; D is perhaps TRBD2 (6 bases). The CDR3 runs to 16 residues. Germline loops: CDR1 LGHDT, CDR2 YNNKEL (reference sequence). V dropped 3 bases and J dropped 7 bases, with 18 bases sitting between them. DNA of the CDR3: TGTGCCAGCAGCCAGGAACTAGCCCAAAGGGGCGGGGAGCTGTTTTTT. Amino acids: CASSQELAQRGGELFF.

The chain joins TRBV11-3 to TRBJ2-2; D is uncertain. The CDR3 runs to 12 residues. V shed 3 bases and J shed 6 bases, with 5 bases lying between them. Germline lookup yields CDR1 SGHNT and CDR2 YENEEA. CDR3 sequence (DNA): TGTGCCAGCAGCTTTCAAGCCGGGGAGCTGTTTTTT. Translating gives CASSFQAGELFF.

This clonotype was seen once. The DNA for the CDR3 is TGCGCCAGCAGTCTACAGGGGGGATACGAGACCCAGTACTTC. It specifies CASSLQGGYETQYF. This rearrangement joins TRBV5-1 to TRBJ2-5, with 8 bases fitting TRBD1. V dropped 5 bases and J dropped 5; count of bases not matched to a gene: 8. CDR1 is SGHRS, CDR2 YFSETQ, per germline. The CDR3 sequence is 14 residues long.

This rearrangement joins TRBV28 to TRBJ2-5; 15 nucleotides match TRBD2. The CDR3 totals 15 residues. Trimming took 4 bases from V and 5 from J; bases not matched to a gene: 2. The V gene's germline CDR1 is MDHEN and CDR2 SYDVKM. The CDR3 region is CASSSGLAGGETQYF. CDR3 sequence (DNA): TGTGCCAGCAGTTCAGGACTAGCGGGAGGGGAGACCCAGTACTTC.

The genes are TRBV12-3 or TRBV12-4 and TRBJ1-1, with D possibly TRBD1 on 5 matching bases. V lost 5 bases and J 5 bases, leaving 15 bases between the germline ends. The CDR3 consists of 14 residues. The CDR3 DNA is TGTGCCAGCAGTCTTCTTCCCGGGGCGACTGAAGCTTTCTTT. Translated, it gives CASSLLPGATEAFF.

This sequence joins TRBV20-1 and TRBJ1-4; 9 bases agree with TRBD1. From germline, CDR1 is DFQATT and CDR2 SNEGSKA (reference sequence). Germline trimming cut 7 bases from V and 8 bases from J; bases unmatched to any gene: 8. The CDR3 covers 13 residues. The CDR3 DNA reads TGCAGTGTAATGGGGACAGGGCAGGAAAAACTGTTTTTT. Translating it yields CSVMGTGQEKLFF.

The chain joins TRBV13 to TRBJ2-3; TRBD2 aligns across 12 bases. V trimming: 5 bases; J trimming: 4 bases; junction bases outside the gene matches: 4. CDR3 length: 15 residues. Looked up from germline, CDR1 is PRHDT and CDR2 is FYEKMQ (reference sequence). The CDR3 sequence is CASSRTSGDPDTQYF. CDR3 in DNA: TGTGCCAGCAGCCGGACTAGCGGGGATCCAGATACGCAGTATTTT.

The J gene is TRBJ1-6, the V gene TRBV12-3 or TRBV12-4; D remains unclear. V lost 7 bases and J 10 bases, leaving 17 bases between the germline ends. CDR3 size: 14 residues. The CDR3 reads CASNNGNEESPLHF. CDR3 DNA sequence: TGTGCCAGCAACAACGGCAACGAAGAGTCACCCCTCCACTTT.

This clonotype has a single count. The V call is TRBV28, the J call TRBJ2-5; 10 nucleotides match TRBD1. From germline, CDR1 is MDHEN and CDR2 SYDVKM. The CDR3 consists of 14 residues. J lost 4 bases, V lost 6 bases, and 5 bases had no gene match. CDR3 nucleotides: TGTGCCAGCAGAGACAGGGGGCGCAGAGAGACCCAGTACTTC. Protein: CASRDRGRRETQYF.

In this sample, this clonotype turned up a few times. The chain employs TRBV5-1 and TRBJ2-5; TRBD2 agrees at 10 bases. Germline CDR1 SGHRS, CDR2 YFSETQ. The CDR3 totals 15 residues. J gave up 5 bases and V 0 bases, and 4 bases lay outside the gene matches. CDR3 nucleotide sequence: TGCGCCAGCAGCTTGGCTAGCGGGGGCCACGAGACCCAGTACTTC. As protein: CASSLASGGHETQYF. The complete variable domain, with remaining parts taken from reference TRBV5-1 and TRBJ2-5, reads KAGVTQTPRYLIKTRGQQVTLSCSPISGHRSVSWYQQTPGQGLQFLFEYFSETQRNKGNFPGRFSGRQFSNSRSEMNVSTLELGDSALYLCASSLASGGHETQYFGPGTRLLVL.

The gene calls are TRBV3-1 and TRBJ2-1, with 9 bases lining up with TRBD2. Trimming took 0 bases from V and 6 from J; bases not matched to a gene: 6. The CDR3 extends over 16 amino acids. Germline CDR1 and CDR2: LGHDT and YNNKEL (reference sequence). CDR3 residues: CASSQDLGSGSNEQFF. DNA of the CDR3: TGTGCCAGCAGCCAAGATCTTGGTAGCGGGAGCAATGAGCAGTTCTTC.

This clonotype was seen a single time. The CDR3 DNA follows: TGTGCCAGCAGCAAAGGAAGCCGCTCCTACGAGCAGTACTTC. Translating gives CASSKGSRSYEQYF. This rearrangement joins TRBV21-1 to TRBJ2-7. TRBV21-1 is described as a pseudogene. This CDR3 has 14 residues.

The chain couples TRBV20-1 to TRBJ2-1; either TRBD1 or TRBD2 may supply D (6 bases each). This CDR3 has 15 residues. Germline CDR1 and CDR2: DFQATT and SNEGSKA (reference sequence). V was pared by 1 base and J by 4 bases, with 14 bases between. CDR3 sequence: CSARGGQGGYNEQFF. Here the CDR3 DNA reads TGCAGTGCTAGAGGGGGGCAGGGAGGATACAATGAGCAGTTCTTC.

The CDR3 reads CASSITGRSNSLEAFF. The CDR3, as DNA: TGTGCCAGCAGCATAACTGGACGGTCCAATTCCCTTGAAGCTTTCTTT. This rearrangement joins TRBV4-2 to TRBJ1-1, with unresolved D. The germline CDR1 and CDR2 sequences are LGHNA and YNFKEQ. This CDR3 has 16 residues. V was cut by 5 bases and J by 7 bases, with 23 bases left in between.

The chain has TRBV24-1 and TRBJ1-3; 7 bases align to TRBD1. The CDR3 length is 16 residues. J lost 2 bases, V lost 4 bases, and 7 bases had no gene match. The V gene's germline CDR1 is KGHDR and CDR2 SFDVKD. The CDR3 bases are TGTGCCACCAGTGAGTCGACAGGGAGTCCTGGAAACACCATATATTTT. This translates into CATSESTGSPGNTIYF.

J is TRBJ2-3 and V is TRBV3-1, with D unresolved. Trimming cost V 3 bases and J 2 bases, with 6 bases left between them. This CDR3 is 13 amino acids long. Germline values: CDR1 LGHDT, CDR2 YNNKEL (reference sequence). Here the CDR3 reads CASSQVITDTQYF. CDR3 DNA sequence: TGTGCCAGCAGCCAGGTTATCACAGATACGCAGTATTTT.

The chain has TRBV4-1 and TRBJ2-7; D is undetermined. V lost 4 bases, J lost 6 bases, and 22 bases lay in between. This CDR3 comprises 16 residues. CDR1 and CDR2 (germline): MGHRA, YSYEKL. The CDR3: CASSRSRLATLLEQYF. In DNA, the CDR3 is TGCGCCAGCAGCCGGTCCCGGTTAGCCACTCTTCTCGAGCAGTACTTC.

This rearrangement joins TRBV9 to TRBJ2-1; D perhaps matches TRBD2 (5 bases). V was cut by 1 base and J by 2 bases, with 13 bases left in between. This CDR3 spans 16 amino acids. Germline CDR1 is SGDLS and CDR2 is YYNGEE. The CDR3 DNA is TGTGCCAGCAGCGTACTCTTAGCGACAACCTACAATGAGCAGTTCTTC. This codes for CASSVLLATTYNEQFF.

The count of this clonotype is one. J is TRBJ2-7 and V is TRBV3-1; D possibly corresponds to TRBD1 (6 bases). V was pared by 4 bases and J by 7 bases, with 11 bases between. This CDR3 spans 12 amino acids. In germline, CDR1 is LGHDT, CDR2 YNNKEL (reference sequence). The CDR3 protein is CASSRLQGEQYF. As DNA, the CDR3 is TGTGCCAGCAGCCGCCTACAGGGAGAGCAGTACTTC.